Listed below are T cell receptor beta chains from one sample, sequenced in a study of regulatory T cells in long-lasting Graves disease. Each CDR3 protein is one row after TCRdb ran MiXCR on the multiplex PCR reads. The sample has some 560,000 distinct CDR3 sequences; approximately 16% are singletons. This sample also appeared in a second study, on T cells in Graves' hyperthyroidism and ophthalmopathy.

This specimen was peripheral blood mononuclear cells (PBMCs), taken at new diagnosis, from a patient treated with antithyroid drugs. These receptors were taken from a woman aged 35-65 years with Graves disease. CDR3s include the opening cysteine and the closing phenylalanine or tryptophan. D genes are given only for firm matches. Size is stated for part of the rows, as once, few or many counts, or as a class when the clone is expanded.

many	.	TRBV18	TRBJ2-2	CASSDSTGELFF	TGTGCCAGCTCAGACAGCACCGGGGAGCTGTTTTTT
many	TRBD2	TRBV6-2/TRBV6-3	TRBJ2-1	CASSSTLAGGGHEQFF	TGTGCCAGCAGTTCCACACTAGCGGGGGGGGGCCATGAGCAGTTCTTC
many	TRBD1	TRBV19	TRBJ1-2	CASTTDRGNYGYTF	TGTGCCAGTACCACGGACAGGGGCAACTATGGCTACACCTTC
many	.	TRBV28	TRBJ1-6	CASSLGGNSPLHF	TGTGCCAGCAGTCTGGGAGGTAATTCACCCCTCCACTTT
few	.	TRBV5-1	TRBJ2-5	CASSLYRERGETQYF	TGCGCCAGCAGCTTATACAGGGAGAGAGGAGAGACCCAGTACTTC
many	.	TRBV3-1	TRBJ1-1	CASSPRQNTEAFF	TGTGCCAGCAGCCCCCGACAGAACACTGAAGCTTTCTTT
.	.	TRBV18	TRBJ2-5	CASSRGDGVETQYF	TGTGCCAGCTCACGCGGGGACGGGGTAGAGACCCAGTACTTC
many	TRBD1	TRBV28	TRBJ1-5	CASSPGQGLYSNQPQHF	TGTGCCAGCAGCCCGGGACAGGGCCTTTATAGCAATCAGCCCCAGCATTTT
few	.	TRBV7-8	TRBJ1-6	CASSLLIYRVSDSPLHF	TGTGCCAGCAGCTTATTAATCTACAGGGTCTCCGATTCACCCCTCCACTTT
.	.	TRBV29-1	TRBJ2-3	CSAAPQETSTDTQYF	TGCAGCGCTGCACCACAGGAGACTAGCACAGATACGCAGTATTTT
few	.	TRBV5-5	TRBJ1-3	CASSKRRGTIYF	TGTGCCAGCAGCAAAAGAAGGGGCACCATATATTTT
many	TRBD2	TRBV18	TRBJ2-7	CASSPAKAGEQYF	TGTGCCAGCTCACCGGCTAAAGCGGGAGAGCAGTACTTC
many	.	TRBV12-3/TRBV12-4	TRBJ2-3	CASSGASTQYF	TGTGCCAGCAGTGGGGCAAGTACGCAGTATTTT
.	TRBD1	TRBV12-3/TRBV12-4	TRBJ1-2	CASSAWGDRGRGGYTF	TGTGCCAGCAGTGCTTGGGGGGACAGGGGGCGGGGTGGCTACACCTTC
many	.	TRBV12-3/TRBV12-4	TRBJ1-2	CASSFDYGYTF	TGTGCCAGCAGTTTCGACTATGGCTACACCTTC
many	.	TRBV7-9	TRBJ2-7	CASSLSREQYF	TGTGCCAGCAGCTTATCGCGTGAGCAGTACTTC
many	.	TRBV18	TRBJ1-3	CASSPPGGHSGNTIYF	TGTGCCAGCTCACCACCGGGCGGCCACTCTGGAAACACCATATATTTT
.	TRBD2	TRBV10-3	TRBJ2-5	CAISEGLAGTRWQETQYF	TGTGCCATCAGTGAGGGTCTAGCGGGGACAAGGTGGCAAGAGACCCAGTACTTC
.	TRBD2	TRBV10-3	TRBJ2-3	CAISDSGTSGVTDTQYF	TGTGCCATCAGTGATTCTGGGACTAGCGGTGTCACAGATACGCAGTATTTT
few	TRBD1	TRBV12-3/TRBV12-4	TRBJ1-5	CASSLGRTGIPNQPQHF	TGTGCCAGCAGTTTAGGGCGGACAGGGATACCCAATCAGCCCCAGCATTTT
few	.	TRBV12-3/TRBV12-4	TRBJ1-2	CASSPDSLNYGYTF	TGTGCCAGCAGTCCAGACAGTCTCAACTATGGCTACACCTTC
.	TRBD1	TRBV27	TRBJ1-2	CASSLSIVEGAGYGYTF	TGTGCCAGCAGTTTATCGATAGTGGAGGGGGCAGGCTATGGCTACACCTTC
many	TRBD2	TRBV12-3/TRBV12-4	TRBJ2-3	CASSMTSGGAGTQYF	TGTGCCAGCAGTATGACTAGCGGGGGGGCCGGTACGCAGTATTTT
.	TRBD1	TRBV7-9	TRBJ1-1	CASSFGPRGLGTEAFF	TGTGCCAGCAGCTTCGGACCCAGGGGGCTCGGGACTGAAGCTTTCTTT
few	TRBD1	TRBV18	TRBJ1-5	CASSPKGGLTNQPQHF	TGTGCCAGCTCACCGAAAGGGGGCCTTACAAATCAGCCCCAGCATTTT
many	TRBD2	TRBV5-1	TRBJ2-1	CASYPSGGRGNEQFF	TGCGCCAGCTACCCTAGCGGGGGAAGGGGCAATGAGCAGTTCTTC
many	.	TRBV12-3/TRBV12-4	TRBJ2-2	CASTSSGTVTNTGELFF	TGTGCCAGCACTTCCTCCGGGACGGTTACGAACACCGGGGAGCTGTTTTTT
many	.	TRBV30	TRBJ2-3	CAWSVQVGGSDTQYF	TGTGCCTGGAGTGTACAAGTGGGTGGCTCTGATACGCAGTATTTT
.	TRBD1	TRBV6-7	TRBJ1-1	CASSYPLHRDRGTEAFF	TGTGCCAGCAGTTACCCCCTCCACCGGGACAGGGGCACTGAAGCTTTCTTT
many	TRBD1	TRBV20-1	TRBJ1-1	CSARQGGLRNTEAFF	TGCAGTGCTCGCCAGGGGGGCTTGAGGAACACTGAAGCTTTCTTT
many	.	TRBV2	TRBJ2-4	CASSVDSSLAKNIQYF	TGTGCCAGCAGTGTTGACAGTTCTTTAGCCAAAAACATTCAGTACTTC
.	.	TRBV10-2	TRBJ1-1	CASSEWGTKNTEAFF	TGCGCCAGCAGTGAGTGGGGGACAAAGAACACTGAAGCTTTCTTT
.	TRBD2	TRBV7-8	TRBJ2-3	CASSSGRASGAYTDTQYF	TGTGCCAGCAGCTCCGGACGGGCTAGCGGGGCTTACACAGATACGCAGTATTTT
few	.	TRBV9	TRBJ1-1	CASSVGGGVNTEAFF	TGTGCCAGCAGCGTAGGGGGGGGAGTGAACACTGAAGCTTTCTTT
.	.	TRBV7-6	TRBJ1-6	CASSSSNIGNSPLHF	TGTGCCAGCAGCTCGTCAAACATCGGCAATTCACCCCTCCACTTT
.	TRBD2	TRBV9	TRBJ2-1	CASSSSGGGRSYNEQFF	TGTGCCAGCAGCTCCTCTGGCGGGGGGAGATCCTACAATGAGCAGTTCTTC
few	.	TRBV19	TRBJ1-2	CASNLDRRYGYTF	TGTGCCAGTAATCTCGACAGACGCTATGGCTACACCTTC
.	.	TRBV2	TRBJ2-2	CASRSGLNTGELFF	TGTGCCAGCAGATCCGGGCTGAACACCGGGGAGCTGTTTTTT
many	TRBD1	TRBV5-1	TRBJ2-3	CASSLRQGATDTQYF	TGTGCCAGCAGTTTAAGGCAGGGGGCAACAGATACGCAGTATTTT
many	.	TRBV29-1	TRBJ2-3	CSVGVAVTDTQYF	TGCAGCGTGGGGGTAGCGGTGACAGATACGCAGTATTTT
many	.	TRBV30	TRBJ1-4	CAWSVGQSLEKLFF	TGTGCCTGGAGTGTAGGGCAGTCGCTTGAAAAACTGTTTTTT
few	TRBD1	TRBV20-1	TRBJ2-7	CSALDRDYEQYF	TGCAGTGCCCTCGACAGGGACTACGAGCAGTACTTC
few	.	TRBV5-5	TRBJ1-2	CAGSLVGVPTNYGYTF	TGTGCCGGCAGCTTGGTGGGGGTCCCCACTAACTATGGCTACACCTTC
.	.	TRBV20-1	TRBJ2-5	CSARGPSGQETQYF	TGCAGTGCTAGAGGCCCCTCCGGGCAAGAGACCCAGTACTTC
many	.	TRBV7-9	TRBJ2-7	CASSLAAGSYEQYF	TGTGCCAGCAGCTTAGCGGCAGGATCCTACGAGCAGTACTTC
.	TRBD1	TRBV7-8	TRBJ1-1	CASSGDRGGGTEAFF	TGTGCCAGCAGCGGGGACAGGGGTGGGGGGACTGAAGCTTTCTTT
many	.	TRBV2	TRBJ2-7	CASSGDGPYEQYF	TGTGCCAGCAGCGGGGACGGACCCTACGAGCAGTACTTC
few	.	TRBV12-3/TRBV12-4	TRBJ2-6	CASSPLRQSPGANVLTF	TGTGCCAGCAGTCCCTTGAGACAGAGCCCTGGGGCCAACGTCCTGACTTTC
many	.	TRBV10-3	TRBJ1-1	CAISPSGERTEAFF	TGTGCCATCAGCCCCAGTGGGGAGAGGACTGAAGCTTTCTTT
many	.	TRBV6-2/TRBV6-3	TRBJ2-7	CASSYSPAQRDEQYF	TGTGCCAGCAGTTACTCCCCAGCCCAGCGCGACGAGCAGTACTTC
.	.	TRBV20-1	TRBJ2-2	CSAQNTGELFF	TGCAGTGCTCAGAACACCGGGGAGCTGTTTTTT
many	.	TRBV7-9	TRBJ1-1	CASSLGADTRMNTEAFF	TGTGCCAGCAGCTTAGGGGCTGATACCCGCATGAACACTGAAGCTTTCTTT